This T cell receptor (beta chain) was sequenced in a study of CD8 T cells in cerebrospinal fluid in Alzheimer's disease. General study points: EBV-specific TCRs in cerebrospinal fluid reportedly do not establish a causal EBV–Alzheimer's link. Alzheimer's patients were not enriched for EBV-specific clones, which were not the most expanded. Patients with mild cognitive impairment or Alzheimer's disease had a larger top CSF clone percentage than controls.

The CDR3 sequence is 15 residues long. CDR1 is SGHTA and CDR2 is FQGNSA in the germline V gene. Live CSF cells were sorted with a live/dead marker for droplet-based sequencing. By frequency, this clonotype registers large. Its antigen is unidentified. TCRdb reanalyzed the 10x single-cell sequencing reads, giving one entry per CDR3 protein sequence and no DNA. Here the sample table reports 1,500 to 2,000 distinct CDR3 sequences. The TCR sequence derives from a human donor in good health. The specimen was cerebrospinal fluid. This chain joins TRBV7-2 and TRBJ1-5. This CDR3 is CASSLAGYGSQPQHF. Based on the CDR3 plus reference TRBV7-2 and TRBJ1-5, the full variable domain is GAGVSQSPSNKVTEKGKDVELRCDPISGHTALYWYRQSLGQGLEFLIYFQGNSAPDKSGLPSDRFSAERTGGSVSTLTIQRTQQEDSAVYLCASSLAGYGSQPQHFGDGTRLSIL.